This entry lists 4 T cell receptor beta chains sequenced from one sample in a study of T cells expressing NK-cell markers. For each CDR3 protein, TCRdb gives one entry from its re-call of the 5' RACE reads, without DNA. The specimen's table records approximately 420,000 distinct CDR3 sequences. The specimen sequenced was blood T cells: a sorted CD56 or NKG2C T cell subset, CD4+ or CD8+ T cells, or bulk PBMC T cells (not recorded which). These receptors came from a woman aged 45 to 65 in good health.

The J gene is TRBJ2-1, the V gene TRBV4-1; the D call from TCRdb, TRBD2, cannot be confirmed without DNA. From germline, CDR1 is MGHRA and CDR2 YSYEKL. The CDR3 is made up of 19 amino acids. CDR3 loop: CASSRGLDLSAWSYNEQFF.

The rearrangement joins TRBV5-1 to TRBJ1-1; lacking DNA, the TRBD1 call made by TCRdb goes unchecked. The CDR3 covers 13 residues. In germline, CDR1 is SGHRS, CDR2 YFSETQ. CDR3 residues: CASSKQESPEAFF.

The V call is TRBV10-3, the J call TRBJ1-2; TCRdb names TRBD1, which stays unverified in the absence of DNA. The CDR3 is 17 amino acids. Looked up from germline, CDR1 is ENHRY and CDR2 is SYGVKD. The CDR3 region is CAISSRLGQGPEYGYTF.

The chain recombines TRBV11-2 with TRBJ2-7; the D call from TCRdb, TRBD1, cannot be confirmed without DNA. Germline CDR1 reads SGHAT; CDR2 reads FQNNGV. CDR3 length equals 15 residues. This CDR3 reads CASSLGGWGPNEQYF.